This T cell receptor (beta chain) comes out of a study of response to subunit inactivated influenza vaccine. Each CDR3 protein gets one entry after TCRdb re-called the RT-PCR reads with MiXCR. Among some 600,000 distinct CDR3 sequences listed, around 15% were seen once. Trimming stripped 8 bases from V and 0 bases from J, with 17 bases between. Germline lookup yields CDR1 LNHNV and CDR2 YYDKDF (reference sequence). The CDR3 contains 16 residues. Notes on the study in general: The authors offered the suggestion that each seasonal influenza vaccination recruits few new T cells.

This clonotype occurred a few times. What it binds is unknown. This sample comprised PBMCs from blood, obtained less than 15 days before vaccination. The J gene is TRBJ2-4, the V gene TRBV15; the D is unclear. The receptor was derived from a man between 50 and 59 years old who received an inactivated influenza vaccine. The CDR3 loop reads CATVSVVDLAKNIQYF. Written as DNA, the CDR3 is TGTGCCACCGTAAGCGTTGTAGACCTAGCCAAAAACATTCAGTACTTC.